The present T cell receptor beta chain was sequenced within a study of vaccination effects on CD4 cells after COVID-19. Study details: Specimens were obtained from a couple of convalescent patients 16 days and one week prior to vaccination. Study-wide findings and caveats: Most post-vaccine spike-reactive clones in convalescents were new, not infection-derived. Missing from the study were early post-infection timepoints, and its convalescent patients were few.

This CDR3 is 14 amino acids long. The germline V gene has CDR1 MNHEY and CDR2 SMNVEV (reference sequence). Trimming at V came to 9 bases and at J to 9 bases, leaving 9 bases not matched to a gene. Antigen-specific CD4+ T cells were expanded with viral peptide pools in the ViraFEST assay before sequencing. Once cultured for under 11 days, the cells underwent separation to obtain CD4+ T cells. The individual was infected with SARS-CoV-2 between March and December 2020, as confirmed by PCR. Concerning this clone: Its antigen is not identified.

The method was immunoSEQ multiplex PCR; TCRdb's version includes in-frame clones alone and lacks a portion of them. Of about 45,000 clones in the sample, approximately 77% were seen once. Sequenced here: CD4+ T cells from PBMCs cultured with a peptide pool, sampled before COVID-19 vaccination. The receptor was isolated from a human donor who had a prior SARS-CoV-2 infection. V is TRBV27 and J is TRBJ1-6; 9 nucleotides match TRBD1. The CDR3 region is CASGGQGLVSPLHF. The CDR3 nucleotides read TGTGCCAGTGGGGGACAGGGATTGGTTTCACCCCTCCACTTT.